The 18 T cell receptor beta chains reported below all come from one sample, sequenced in a study of blood T cell repertoires in COVID-19. Profiled with immunoSEQ multiplex PCR; TCRdb holds only in-frame clones, not every one. This sample has a few hundred thousand clones; roughly four fifths occur once, and the top ten carry around 16%. The sample was PBMCs or T cells enriched from blood (not recorded which). Receptors were obtained from a man aged 40-49 years who had recovered from COVID-19.

The chain has TRBV30 and TRBJ2-6; D not certain. V gave up 3 bases and J gave up 2 bases, with 5 bases separating them. Germline assignment: CDR1 GTSNPN and CDR2 SVGIG (reference sequence). The CDR3 covers 13 residues. The CDR3: CAWRFAGANVLTF. The CDR3 region has the DNA TGTGCCTGGAGATTCGCTGGGGCCAACGTCCTGACTTTC.

The chain is built from TRBV28 and TRBJ2-5, with D maybe TRBD1 (6 bases). Per the germline V gene, CDR1 is MDHEN and CDR2 is SYDVKM. With 5 bases removed from V and 5 bases from J, the gap between germline ends came to 15 bases. The CDR3 is made up of 14 amino acids. The CDR3 reads CASSSYPTGETQYF. The CDR3 DNA sequence: TGTGCCAGCAGTAGTTATCCCACAGGGGAGACCCAGTACTTC.

This clone was picked up a small number of times. The chain combines TRBV18 with TRBJ1-2; unclear D gene. CDR1 is KGHSH, CDR2 LQKENI, per germline. The CDR3 sequence is 13 residues long. The ends were cut back, 2 bases at V and 8 bases at J, with 12 bases in the middle. The CDR3 loop is CASSPTGMDGYTF. The CDR3 DNA follows: TGTGCCAGCTCACCAACCGGGATGGACGGCTACACCTTC. Looking up the rest from reference TRBV18 and TRBJ1-2 gives the full variable domain: NAGVMQNPRHLVRRRGQEARLRCSPMKGHSHVYWYRQLPEEGLKFMVYLQKENIIDESGMPKERFSAEFPKEGPSILRIQQVVRGDSAAYFCASSPTGMDGYTFGSGTRLTVV.

The rearrangement joins TRBV27 to TRBJ1-1; tentative D call: TRBD1 (5 bases). V was pared by 5 bases and J by 2 bases, with 9 bases between. The germline V gene encodes CDR1 MNHEY and CDR2 SMNVEV (reference sequence). The CDR3 is made up of 13 amino acids. In DNA form, the CDR3 reads TGTGCCAGCAGTCTGCAGGGTAACACTGAAGCTTTCTTT. Its translation: CASSLQGNTEAFF.

J is TRBJ1-2 and V is TRBV18; 8 bases are a match to TRBD1. Germline trimming cut 9 bases from V and 4 bases from J; bases unmatched to any gene: 13. This CDR3 comprises 15 residues. CDR1 is KGHSH, CDR2 LQKENI, per germline. The CDR3 is CASSTGTGAFYGYTF. DNA of the CDR3: TGTGCCAGTTCTACCGGGACAGGAGCCTTCTATGGCTACACCTTC. Full variable domain (missing parts from reference TRBV18 and TRBJ1-2): NAGVMQNPRHLVRRRGQEARLRCSPMKGHSHVYWYRQLPEEGLKFMVYLQKENIIDESGMPKERFSAEFPKEGPSILRIQQVVRGDSAAYFCASSTGTGAFYGYTFGSGTRLTVV.

This chain uses TRBV19 with TRBJ2-4; 10 bases fit TRBD1. V dropped 4 bases and J dropped 0; count of bases not matched to a gene: 9. Germline CDR1 reads LNHDA; CDR2 reads SQIVND (reference sequence). This CDR3 region has 18 residues. The CDR3 spells CASSTVKTGGIAKNIQYF. The CDR3 nucleotides read TGTGCCAGTAGTACCGTAAAGACAGGGGGCATAGCCAAAAACATTCAGTACTTC.

This clone is a singleton in its sample. The J gene is TRBJ2-6, the V gene TRBV4-3; D is possibly TRBD2 (5 bases). In germline, CDR1 is LGHNA, CDR2 YSLEER. The CDR3 loop spans 16 amino acids. Trimming took 1 base from V and 2 from J, leaving 9 bases between them. DNA for the CDR3: TGCGCCAGCAGCCAAGCGAGGGCGGCTGGGGCCAACGTCCTGACTTTC. Its translation: CASSQARAAGANVLTF.

This clone appeared a few times. The chain couples TRBV9 to TRBJ2-1; the D gene is possibly TRBD2 (5 bases). V was trimmed by 3 bases and J by 2 bases, leaving 9 bases between them. Germline CDR1 is SGDLS and CDR2 is YYNGEE. The length of the CDR3 is 14 residues. The CDR3 loop is CASSGTGTYNEQFF. DNA for the CDR3: TGTGCCAGCAGCGGGACTGGGACCTACAATGAGCAGTTCTTC.

The chain joins TRBV7-3 to TRBJ2-1, with D tentatively TRBD1 (6 bases). The V and J ends lost 5 bases and 8 bases respectively, with 16 bases between them. CDR3 length: 14 amino acids. CDR1 and CDR2 from the germline V gene are SGHTA and FQGTGA. The CDR3 spells CASSPMGATDEQFF. The CDR3 nucleotides read TGTGCCAGCAGCCCGATGGGGGCCACGGATGAGCAGTTCTTC.

The gene calls are TRBV2 and TRBJ1-5; TRBD1 might be the D (6 bases). This CDR3 is built from 16 residues. Deletions cut 0 bases from V and 7 bases from J, with 16 bases between. CDR1 and CDR2 (germline): SNHLY, FYNNEI. CDR3 sequence: CASSEAQGSFTQPQHF. The CDR3 coding sequence is TGTGCCAGCAGTGAAGCGCAGGGGTCTTTTACCCAGCCCCAGCATTTT. Complete variable domain (other parts from reference TRBV2 and TRBJ1-5): EPEVTQTPSHQVTQMGQEVILRCVPISNHLYFYWYRQILGQKVEFLVSFYNNEISEKSEIFDDQFSVERPDGSNFTLKIRSTKLEDSAMYFCASSEAQGSFTQPQHFGDGTRLSIL.

V and J are TRBV7-9 and TRBJ2-3; 10 bases are shared with TRBD2. Germline CDR1 SEHNR, CDR2 FQNEAQ (reference sequence). This CDR3 is built from 15 residues. The trim removed 5 bases at V and 2 bases at J, leaving 4 bases unmatched. CDR3 residues: CASSRTSGVTDTQYF. The DNA of the CDR3 is TGTGCCAGCAGCCGAACTAGCGGGGTCACAGATACGCAGTATTTT.

A few counts support this clone. The chain is built from TRBV5-5 and TRBJ2-1; D might be TRBD2 (5 bases). This CDR3 spans 15 amino acids. Germline assignment: CDR1 SGHKS and CDR2 YYEKEE (reference sequence). Trimming took 6 bases from V and 6 from J, leaving 19 bases between them. The CDR3 loop is CASMLDGLALNEQFF. CDR3 sequence (DNA): TGTGCCAGCATGCTTGACGGGCTAGCTCTCAATGAGCAGTTCTTC.

The chain employs TRBV15 and TRBJ1-6; no clear D. The CDR3 extends over 12 amino acids. Germline values: CDR1 LNHNV, CDR2 YYDKDF (reference sequence). Trimming removed 8 bases at V and 6 bases at J, with 8 bases between. CDR3 amino acids: CATSTPNSPLHF. The CDR3 bases are TGTGCCACCTCAACTCCTAATTCACCCCTCCACTTT.

The chain has TRBV9 and TRBJ1-2; unclear D gene. Trimming took 4 bases from V and 7 from J, leaving 11 bases between them. CDR3 length: 12 amino acids. The V gene's germline CDR1 is SGDLS and CDR2 YYNGEE. The CDR3 sequence: CASSPSTGGYTF. The CDR3 coding sequence is TGTGCCAGCAGCCCAAGTACGGGTGGCTACACCTTC.

DNA for the CDR3: TGTGCCAGCAGCTCTCGGGACTTAAGGGCCTATGGCTACACCTTC. This sequence encodes CASSSRDLRAYGYTF. V usage is TRBV7-9 and J usage is TRBJ1-2; tentative D call: TRBD1 (5 bases). From germline, CDR1 is SEHNR and CDR2 FQNEAQ (reference sequence). V gave up 4 bases and J gave up 4 bases, with 16 bases separating them. The CDR3 extends over 15 amino acids. The whole variable domain, filled in from reference TRBV7-9 and TRBJ1-2, reads DTGVSQNPRHKITKRGQNVTFRCDPISEHNRLYWYRQTLGQGPEFLTYFQNEAQLEKSRLLSDRFSAERPKGSFSTLEIQRTEQGDSAMYLCASSSRDLRAYGYTFGSGTRLTVV.

This chain uses TRBV11-2 with TRBJ1-2; possible D gene TRBD1, 5 bases. Trimming took off 4 bases at V and 5 bases at J, with 20 bases between the two ends. The CDR3 runs 16 residues. From germline, CDR1 is SGHAT and CDR2 FQNNGV. The CDR3 nucleotides are TGTGCCAGCAGCTCGACCCTGGGGCGATACAAGTATGGCTACACCTTC. Translating it yields CASSSTLGRYKYGYTF.

V gene TRBV4-1 combines with J gene TRBJ1-2; weak D call: TRBD1 (5 bases). The CDR3 loop spans 12 amino acids. V was clipped by 0 bases and J by 7 bases, with 6 bases between them. The germline V gene encodes CDR1 MGHRA and CDR2 YSYEKL. The DNA for the CDR3 is TGCGCCAGCAGCCAAGAAAGGGGTGGCTACACCTTC. This gives the protein CASSQERGGYTF.

V usage is TRBV6-5 and J usage is TRBJ2-3; possible D gene TRBD1, 5 bases. Trimming pared 8 bases from V and 4 bases from J, leaving 13 bases between. The CDR3 runs 13 residues. Germline V gene lookup returns CDR1 MNHEY and CDR2 SVGAGI. CDR3 amino acids: CASRTPIPDTQYF. The CDR3 nucleotides read TGTGCCAGCCGGACACCCATACCAGATACGCAGTATTTT.